This record looks at one TCR beta chain sequence and its context. Its cognate antigen is unknown. The data originate from a study of T cells in Graves' hyperthyroidism and ophthalmopathy. Study at large: The initial diagnosis was the point when peripheral blood was collected, ahead of any treatment.

Overall study results and limits: By a 13 V-J model, ophthalmopathy was set apart from stable hyperthyroidism. Most expanded thyroid clonotypes above 0.001 also appeared in blood.

RNA transcripts served as the template for amplifying TCR beta CDR3 regions. The study used the HTBI primer set for a first-round RT-PCR of the TCR CDR3. TCRdb ran MiXCR on the multiplex PCR reads and lists one entry per CDR3 protein. The data contain 340,000 or so distinct CDR3 sequences, roughly 15% of them singletons. Sequencing used blood. The sequence was obtained from a man aged 25 to 40 with Graves' hyperthyroidism.

The CDR3, as DNA: TGCGCCAGCAGCTTGACCGGGACGGAGAACACCGGGGAGCTGTTTTTT. This gives the protein CASSLTGTENTGELFF. The V gene is TRBV5-1, the J gene TRBJ2-2; D assignment may be TRBD1 or TRBD2 (5 bases each). The germline V and J ends were trimmed by 1 base and 1 base, with 11 bases remaining between them. The CDR3 consists of 16 residues. Germline V gene lookup returns CDR1 SGHRS and CDR2 YFSETQ.